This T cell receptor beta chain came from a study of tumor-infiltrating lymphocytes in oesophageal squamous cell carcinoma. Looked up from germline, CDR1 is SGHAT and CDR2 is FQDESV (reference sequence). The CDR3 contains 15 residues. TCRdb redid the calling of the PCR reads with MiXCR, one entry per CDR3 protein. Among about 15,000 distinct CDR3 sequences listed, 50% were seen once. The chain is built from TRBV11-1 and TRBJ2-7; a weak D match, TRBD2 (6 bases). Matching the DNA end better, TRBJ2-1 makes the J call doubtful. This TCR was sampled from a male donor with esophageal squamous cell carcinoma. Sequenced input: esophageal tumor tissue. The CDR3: CASSSRLVPYNEQFF. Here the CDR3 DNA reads TGTGCCAGCAGCTCGAGACTAGTCCCCTACAATGAGCAGTTCTTC.